This T cell receptor (beta chain) is from a study of T cells in Graves' hyperthyroidism and ophthalmopathy. This clonotype occurred many times. TCR beta CDR3 region amplification was performed from RNA transcripts. TCR CDR3 regions were first amplified by RT-PCR with HTBI primers. MiXCR, applied by TCRdb to the multiplex PCR reads, yields one record per CDR3 protein. The sample shows 500,000 to 600,000 distinct CDR3 sequences, over 15% of them seen only once. Germline values: CDR1 MNHNS, CDR2 SASEGT. The CDR3 has 15 amino acids. V lost 5 bases and J lost 1, with 14 bases in between. It was uncontrolled infection, other autoimmune disease, pregnancy or lactation that excluded patients.

The sequence was collected from a woman aged 18-30 years with Graves' hyperthyroidism. Sequencing input: blood. The chain carries TRBV6-1 and TRBJ1-1, with D possibly matching TRBD1 (5 bases). Written as DNA, the CDR3 is TGTGCCAGCAGTCTAACCAGGGCTAAGAACACTGAAGCTTTCTTT. Translated, it gives CASSLTRAKNTEAFF.